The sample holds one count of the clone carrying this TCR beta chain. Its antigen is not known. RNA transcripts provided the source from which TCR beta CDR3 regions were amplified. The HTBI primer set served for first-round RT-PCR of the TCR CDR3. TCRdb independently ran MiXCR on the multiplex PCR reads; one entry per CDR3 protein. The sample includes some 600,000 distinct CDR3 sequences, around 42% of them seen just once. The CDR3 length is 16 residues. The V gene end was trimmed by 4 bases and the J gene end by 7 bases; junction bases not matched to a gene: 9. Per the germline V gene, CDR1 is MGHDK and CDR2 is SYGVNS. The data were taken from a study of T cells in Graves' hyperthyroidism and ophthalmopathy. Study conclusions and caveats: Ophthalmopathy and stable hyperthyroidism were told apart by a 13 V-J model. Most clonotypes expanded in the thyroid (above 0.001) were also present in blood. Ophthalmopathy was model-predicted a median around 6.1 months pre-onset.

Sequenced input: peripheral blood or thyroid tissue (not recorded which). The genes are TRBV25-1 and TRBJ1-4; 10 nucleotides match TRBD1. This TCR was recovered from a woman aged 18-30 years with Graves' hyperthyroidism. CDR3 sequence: CASSGQTGGAGEKLFF. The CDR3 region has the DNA TGTGCCAGCAGTGGCCAGACAGGGGGCGCCGGTGAAAAACTGTTTTTT.